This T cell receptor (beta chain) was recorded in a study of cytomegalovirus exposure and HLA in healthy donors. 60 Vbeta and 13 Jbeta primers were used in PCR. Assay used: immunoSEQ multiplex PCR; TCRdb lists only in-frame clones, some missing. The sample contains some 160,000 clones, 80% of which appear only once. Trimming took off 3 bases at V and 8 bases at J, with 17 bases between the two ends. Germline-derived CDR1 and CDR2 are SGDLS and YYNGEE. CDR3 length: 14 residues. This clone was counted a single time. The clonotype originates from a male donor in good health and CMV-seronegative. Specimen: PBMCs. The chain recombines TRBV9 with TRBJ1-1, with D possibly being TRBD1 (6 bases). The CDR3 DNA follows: TGTGCCAGCAGCGGACAGGAGTCGAGTTCGGAAGCTTTCTTT. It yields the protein CASSGQESSSEAFF. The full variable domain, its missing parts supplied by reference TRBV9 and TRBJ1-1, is DSGVTQTPKHLITATGQRVTLRCSPRSGDLSVYWYQQSLDQGLQFLIQYYNGEERAKGNILERFSAQQFPDLHSELNLSSLELGDSALYFCASSGQESSSEAFFGQGTRLTVV.